This T cell receptor beta chain was observed in a study of regulatory T cells in long-lasting Graves disease. Time point reported: newly diagnosed GD, antithyroid drugs for less than 3 months. Preparation of the TCR library used RNA extracted from PBMCs. With iRepertoire HTBI primers and Arm-PCR of CDR3 regions, TCR beta libraries were built. A single record per CDR3 protein comes from TCRdb applying MiXCR to the multiplex PCR reads. The sample consists of hundreds of thousands of distinct CDR3 sequences, about 16% of them appearing once. V was trimmed by 8 bases and J by 1 base, leaving 9 bases between them. The CDR3 runs to 13 residues. CDR1 is MNHNS and CDR2 is SASEGT in the germline V gene. This clonotype came up a few times. The same specimen was also included in a second study, on T cells in Graves' hyperthyroidism and ophthalmopathy.

The specimen comprised peripheral blood mononuclear cells (PBMCs), sampled at new diagnosis, from a patient treated with antithyroid drugs. The clonotype originates from a woman aged 40 to 65 with Graves disease. The V call is TRBV6-1, the J call TRBJ1-5; no clear D. CDR3 DNA: TGTGCCAGCGTAGAATGGAGCAATCAGCCCCAGCATTTT. Protein: CASVEWSNQPQHF.